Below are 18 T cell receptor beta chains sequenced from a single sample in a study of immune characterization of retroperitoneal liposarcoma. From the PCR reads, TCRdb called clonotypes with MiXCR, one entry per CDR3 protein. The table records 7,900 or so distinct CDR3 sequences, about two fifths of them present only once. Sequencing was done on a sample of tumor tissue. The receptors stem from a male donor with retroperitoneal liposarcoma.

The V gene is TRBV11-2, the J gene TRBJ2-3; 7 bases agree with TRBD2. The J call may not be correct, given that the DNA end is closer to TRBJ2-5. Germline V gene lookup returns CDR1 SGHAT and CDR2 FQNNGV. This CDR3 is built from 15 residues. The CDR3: CASSLTPAGIETQYF. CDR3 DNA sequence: TGTGCCAGCAGCTTAACCCCAGCGGGAATAGAGACCCAGTACTTC.

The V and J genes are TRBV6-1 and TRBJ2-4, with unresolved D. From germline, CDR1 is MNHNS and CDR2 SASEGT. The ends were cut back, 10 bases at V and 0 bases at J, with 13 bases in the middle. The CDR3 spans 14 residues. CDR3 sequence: CATLDGLAKNIQYF. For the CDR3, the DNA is TGTGCCACCCTCGATGGGTTAGCCAAAAACATTCAGTACTTC.

CDR3 DNA sequence: TGTGCCAGCAACGGACAGGGGGGGGCTCGCGAGCAGTACTTC. Its protein product is CASNGQGGAREQYF. V usage is TRBV6-8 and J usage is TRBJ2-5, with 10 bases that match TRBD1. The DNA end is a closer match to TRBJ2-7, so the J assignment may be wrong. Germline-derived CDR1 and CDR2 are MNHGY and SAAAGT. This CDR3 contains 14 residues.

For the CDR3, the DNA is TGCGCCAGCAGTCGCAGGACGGATACCGGGGAGCTGTTTTTT. Protein product: CASSRRTDTGELFF. The genes are TRBV10-1 and TRBJ2-2; D unclear. Trimming stripped 5 bases from V and 5 bases from J, with 12 bases between. CDR3 size: 14 residues. Germline-derived CDR1 and CDR2 are WNHNN and SYGVQD (reference sequence).

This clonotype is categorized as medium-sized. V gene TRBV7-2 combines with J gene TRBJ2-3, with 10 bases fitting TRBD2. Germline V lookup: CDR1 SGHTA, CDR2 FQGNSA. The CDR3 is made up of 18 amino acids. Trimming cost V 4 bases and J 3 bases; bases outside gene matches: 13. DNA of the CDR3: TGTGCCAGCAGCTCCACAGCGGGGGGGCGGTATTGGACAGATACGCAGTATTTT. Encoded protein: CASSSTAGGRYWTDTQYF.

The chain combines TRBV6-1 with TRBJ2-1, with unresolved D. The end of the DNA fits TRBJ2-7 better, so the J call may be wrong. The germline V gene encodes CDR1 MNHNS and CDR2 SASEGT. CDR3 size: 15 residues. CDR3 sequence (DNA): TGTGCCAGCAGCCCGGACGGGCTTCGGTCCTACGAGCAGTACTTC. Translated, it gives CASSPDGLRSYEQYF.

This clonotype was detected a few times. The CDR3 reads CASSLERAGGFETQFF. In nucleotides, the CDR3 is TGTGCCAGCAGCTTAGAGAGGGCAGGGGGCTTCGAGACCCAGTTCTTC. This chain joins TRBV11-2 and TRBJ2-1; 8 bases map to TRBD1. This CDR3 has 16 residues. Germline assignment: CDR1 SGHAT and CDR2 FQNNGV. Unmatched junction bases numbered 14, after V lost 0 bases and J lost 13 bases.

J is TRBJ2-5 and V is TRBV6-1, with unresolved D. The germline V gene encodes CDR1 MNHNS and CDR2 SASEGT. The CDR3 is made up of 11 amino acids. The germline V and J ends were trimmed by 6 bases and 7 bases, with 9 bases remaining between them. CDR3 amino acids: CASSSPGTQYF. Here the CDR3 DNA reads TGTGCCAGCAGCAGTCCGGGGACCCAGTACTTC.

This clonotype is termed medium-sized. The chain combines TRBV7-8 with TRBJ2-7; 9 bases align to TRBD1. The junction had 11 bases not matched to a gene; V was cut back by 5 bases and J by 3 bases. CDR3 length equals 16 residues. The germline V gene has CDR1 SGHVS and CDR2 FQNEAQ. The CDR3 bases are TGTGCCAGCAGCGCCCTCCACAGGGGGCTTGACTACGAGCAGTACTTC. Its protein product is CASSALHRGLDYEQYF.

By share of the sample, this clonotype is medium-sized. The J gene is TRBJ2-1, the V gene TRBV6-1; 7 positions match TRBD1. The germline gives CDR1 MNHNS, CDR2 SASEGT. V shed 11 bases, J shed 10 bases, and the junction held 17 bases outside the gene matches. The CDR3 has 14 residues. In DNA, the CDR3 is TGTGCCGCCACCAGGGACAGCGACTTCTACGAGCAGTTCTTC. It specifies CAATRDSDFYEQFF.

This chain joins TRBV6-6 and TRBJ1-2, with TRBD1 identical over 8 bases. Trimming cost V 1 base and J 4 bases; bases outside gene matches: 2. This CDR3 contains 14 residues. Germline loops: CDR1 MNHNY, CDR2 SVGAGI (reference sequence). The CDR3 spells CASSYFDRGYGYTF. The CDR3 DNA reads TGTGCCAGCAGTTACTTCGACAGGGGCTATGGCTACACCTTC.

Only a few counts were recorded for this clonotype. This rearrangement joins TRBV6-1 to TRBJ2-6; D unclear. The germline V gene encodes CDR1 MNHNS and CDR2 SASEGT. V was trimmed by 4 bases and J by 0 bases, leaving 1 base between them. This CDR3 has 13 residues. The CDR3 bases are TGTGCCAGCAGTGGCTCTGGGGCCAACGTCCTGACTTTC. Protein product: CASSGSGANVLTF.

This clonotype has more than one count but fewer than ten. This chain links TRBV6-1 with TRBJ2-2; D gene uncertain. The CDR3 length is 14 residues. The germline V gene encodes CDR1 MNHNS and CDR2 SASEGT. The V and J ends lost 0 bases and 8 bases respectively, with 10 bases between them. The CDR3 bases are TGTGCCAGCAGTGAAGCGCTTTGGGAAGGGGAGCTGTTTTTT. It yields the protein CASSEALWEGELFF.

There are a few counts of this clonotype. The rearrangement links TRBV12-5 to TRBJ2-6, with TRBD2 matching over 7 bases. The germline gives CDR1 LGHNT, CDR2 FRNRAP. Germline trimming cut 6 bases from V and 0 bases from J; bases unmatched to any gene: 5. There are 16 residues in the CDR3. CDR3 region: CASGLGGGSGANVLTF. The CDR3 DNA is TGTGCTAGTGGCCTGGGGGGGGGCTCTGGGGCCAACGTCCTGACTTTC. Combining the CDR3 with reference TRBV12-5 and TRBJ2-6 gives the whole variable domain DARVTQTPRHKVTEMGQEVTMRCQPILGHNTVFWYRQTMMQGLELLAYFRNRAPLDDSGMPKDRFSAEMPDATLATLKIQPSEPRDSAVYFCASGLGGGSGANVLTFGAGSRLTVL.

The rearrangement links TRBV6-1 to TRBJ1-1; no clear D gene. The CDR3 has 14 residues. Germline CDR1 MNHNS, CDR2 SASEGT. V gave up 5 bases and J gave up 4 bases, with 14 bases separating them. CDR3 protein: CASSYDWLGTEAFF. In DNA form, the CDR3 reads TGTGCCAGCAGTTATGATTGGTTGGGCACTGAAGCTTTCTTT.

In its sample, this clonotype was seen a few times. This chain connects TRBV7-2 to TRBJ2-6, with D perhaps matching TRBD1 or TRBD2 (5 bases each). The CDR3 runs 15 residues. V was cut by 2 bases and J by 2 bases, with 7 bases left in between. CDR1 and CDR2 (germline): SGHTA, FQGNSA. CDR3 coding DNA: TGTGCCAGCAGCTTACGGGGCCCTGGGGCCAACGTCCTGACTTTC. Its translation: CASSLRGPGANVLTF.

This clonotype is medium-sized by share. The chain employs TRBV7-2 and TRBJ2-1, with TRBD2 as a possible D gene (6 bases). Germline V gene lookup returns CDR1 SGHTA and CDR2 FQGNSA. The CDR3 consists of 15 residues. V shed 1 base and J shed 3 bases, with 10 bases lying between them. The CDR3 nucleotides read TGTGCCAGCAGCTTAGACAACGGGGGCTACAATGAGCAGTTCTTC. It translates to CASSLDNGGYNEQFF.

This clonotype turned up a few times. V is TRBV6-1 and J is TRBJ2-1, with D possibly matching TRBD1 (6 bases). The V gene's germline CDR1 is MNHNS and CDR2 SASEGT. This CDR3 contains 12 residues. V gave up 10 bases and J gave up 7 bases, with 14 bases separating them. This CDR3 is CATNRVRNEQFF. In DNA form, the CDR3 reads TGTGCCACTAACAGGGTGAGGAATGAGCAGTTCTTC.